This T cell receptor (beta chain) came from a study of T cells after yellow fever vaccination. UMIs and a universal primer site were added when TCR cDNA was made by 5'RACE template switching. TCRdb reprocessed the 5' RACE reads via MiXCR and lists one record per CDR3 protein. In the table there are roughly 350,000 distinct CDR3 sequences, roughly 4% of which are singletons. V trimming: 5 bases; J trimming: 3 bases; junction bases outside the gene matches: 6. The length of the CDR3 is 16 residues. Germline lookup yields CDR1 SEHNR and CDR2 FQNEAQ (reference sequence). Study-wide results and caveats: Clones from primary vaccination mostly reappeared after the booster (96% CD4, about 88% CD8). Abundant clonotypes from the bulk population could get into FACS-sorted repertoires as contaminants.

This clonotype was observed many times. Its antigen is currently unknown. The clonotype originates from a man in his late teens or twenties who received the YFV17D yellow fever vaccine. The genes are TRBV7-9 and TRBJ2-2; 10 bases are shared with TRBD1. This specimen was PBMCs, taken 5 days after the yellow fever booster vaccination. CDR3: CASSTGQGFYTGELFF. The CDR3 DNA reads TGTGCCAGCAGCACGGGACAGGGGTTTTACACCGGGGAGCTGTTTTTT.